Listed below are T cell receptor beta chains from one sample, sequenced in a study of T cells after yellow fever vaccination. Each CDR3 protein gets one entry after TCRdb re-called the 5' RACE reads with MiXCR. Among some 30,000 distinct CDR3 sequences listed, nearly 4.5% were seen once. Source: CD8+ T cells sorted from PBMCs, taken 5 days after the yellow fever booster vaccination. The receptors were gathered from a man between 25 and 39 years old who received the YFV17D yellow fever vaccine. CDR3s include the opening cysteine and the closing phenylalanine or tryptophan. The D gene is left open where the match is weak. Sizes are listed as how often the clone was seen (once, few, many) or a class if it is expanded.

CDR3 length,J gene,D gene,V gene,clone size,CDR3 protein,CDR3 DNA
16,TRBJ2-7,NA,TRBV21-1,many,CASSKAGGLSSYEQYF,TGTGCCAGCAGCAAGGCGGGAGGCCTGAGCTCCTACGAGCAGTACTTC
15,TRBJ2-1,NA,TRBV4-3,many,CASSQDDSSYNEQFF,TGCGCCAGCAGCCAAGATGATAGCTCCTACAATGAGCAGTTCTTC
13,TRBJ2-1,NA,TRBV9,many,CASSVATPNEQFF,TGTGCCAGCAGCGTAGCTACGCCTAATGAGCAGTTCTTC
15,TRBJ2-2,TRBD2,TRBV6-5,many,CASSFGGSYTGELFF,TGTGCCAGCAGTTTTGGCGGGAGTTACACCGGGGAGCTGTTTTTT
13,TRBJ2-5,NA,TRBV29-1,many,CSVEDGRMETQYF,TGCAGCGTTGAAGATGGCAGGATGGAGACCCAGTACTTC
12,TRBJ2-3,NA,TRBV6-6,many,CASSHQADTQYF,TGTGCCAGCAGCCATCAGGCAGATACGCAGTATTTT
14,TRBJ1-2,NA,TRBV7-6,many,CASRQLHQGFGYTF,TGTGCCAGCAGGCAGCTGCACCAGGGGTTTGGCTACACCTTC
12,TRBJ2-3,NA,TRBV27,many,CASSLMGDTQYF,TGTGCCAGCAGTTTAATGGGGGATACGCAGTATTTT
15,TRBJ2-6,NA,TRBV7-9,many,CASSFHISGANVLTF,TGTGCCAGCAGCTTTCACATCTCTGGGGCCAACGTCCTGACTTTC
19,TRBJ2-7,NA,TRBV7-6,few,CASSLAGYPGRNLSYEQYF,TGTGCCAGCAGCTTAGCAGGATACCCGGGACGGAACCTAAGCTACGAGCAGTACTTC
16,TRBJ2-4,NA,TRBV7-2,many,CASSLGGGGVENIQYF,TGTGCCAGCAGCTTAGGTGGGGGCGGGGTCGAGAACATTCAGTACTTC
14,TRBJ2-7,NA,TRBV27,many,CASAVLDRSYEQYF,TGTGCCAGCGCGGTGTTGGACCGATCCTACGAGCAGTACTTC
14,TRBJ2-7,NA,TRBV7-9,many,CASSLAGSSYEQYF,TGTGCCAGCAGCTTAGCAGGGAGCTCCTACGAGCAGTACTTC
13,TRBJ2-7,NA,TRBV29-1,many,CSVNERGSYEQYF,TGCAGCGTTAACGAACGAGGGAGCTACGAGCAGTACTTC
16,TRBJ2-7,TRBD1,TRBV5-4,many,CASSFVVGDRDNEQYF,TGTGCCAGCAGCTTCGTCGTAGGGGACAGGGATAACGAGCAGTACTTC
13,TRBJ2-2,TRBD1,TRBV27,many,CASSGQGFGELFF,TGTGCCAGCAGTGGACAGGGGTTCGGGGAGCTGTTTTTT
15,TRBJ1-4,NA,TRBV12-3/TRBV12-4,many,CASSLSRGGGEKLFF,TGTGCCAGCAGTCTCAGCAGGGGTGGTGGCGAAAAACTGTTTTTT
14,TRBJ2-3,TRBD2,TRBV20-1,many,CSAAGREAIDTQYF,TGCAGTGCTGCTGGGCGGGAGGCGATAGATACGCAGTATTTT
17,TRBJ2-3,TRBD2,TRBV20-1,many,CSAPGLAGDSSTDTQYF,TGCAGTGCCCCGGGACTAGCGGGAGATTCGAGCACAGATACGCAGTATTTT
16,TRBJ1-2,NA,TRBV6-5,many,CASSYSSGGSNYGYTF,TGTGCCAGCAGTTACTCGTCGGGAGGCTCCAACTATGGCTACACCTTC
14,TRBJ2-1,TRBD1,TRBV20-1,many,CSAKGQGSYNEQFF,TGCAGTGCTAAGGGACAGGGCAGCTACAATGAGCAGTTCTTC